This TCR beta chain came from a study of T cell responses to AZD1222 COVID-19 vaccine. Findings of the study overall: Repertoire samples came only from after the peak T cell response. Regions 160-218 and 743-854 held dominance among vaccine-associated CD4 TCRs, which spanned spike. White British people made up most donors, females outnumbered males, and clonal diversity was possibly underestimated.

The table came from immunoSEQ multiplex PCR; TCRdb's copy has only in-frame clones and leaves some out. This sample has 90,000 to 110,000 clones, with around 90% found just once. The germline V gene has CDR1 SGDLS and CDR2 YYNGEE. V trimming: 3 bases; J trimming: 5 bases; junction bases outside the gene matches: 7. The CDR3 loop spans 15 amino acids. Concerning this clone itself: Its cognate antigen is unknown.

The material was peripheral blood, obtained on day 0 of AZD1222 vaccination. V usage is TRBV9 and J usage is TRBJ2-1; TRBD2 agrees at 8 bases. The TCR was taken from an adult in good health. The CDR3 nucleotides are TGTGCCAGCAGCGCGTTAGCGGGATGGAACAATGAGCAGTTCTTC. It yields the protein CASSALAGWNNEQFF.